Sequencing of this T cell receptor beta chain was carried out in a study of blood T cell repertoires in COVID-19. Study information: Cohort 3 donors were reported recovered after two negative PCRs, clearance, or symptom resolution.

The assay was immunoSEQ multiplex PCR, and TCRdb's table has in-frame clones only and misses some. The sample carries about 210,000 clones, around 87% recorded once. V lost 4 bases to trimming and J lost 7 bases, with 11 bases between them. Germline V CDR1 and CDR2: LNHDA, SQIVND (reference sequence). The CDR3 consists of 13 residues. This clonotype originated in a man aged 30-40 years in a cohort exposed to, infected with or recovered from COVID-19 (not recorded which). The sample consisted of PBMCs or T cells enriched from blood (not recorded which). This chain connects TRBV19 to TRBJ1-5, with D perhaps matching TRBD1 (5 bases). In DNA, the CDR3 is TGTGCCAGTAGTAGGCAGGGAACACAGCCCCAGCATTTT. Translated: CASSRQGTQPQHF.